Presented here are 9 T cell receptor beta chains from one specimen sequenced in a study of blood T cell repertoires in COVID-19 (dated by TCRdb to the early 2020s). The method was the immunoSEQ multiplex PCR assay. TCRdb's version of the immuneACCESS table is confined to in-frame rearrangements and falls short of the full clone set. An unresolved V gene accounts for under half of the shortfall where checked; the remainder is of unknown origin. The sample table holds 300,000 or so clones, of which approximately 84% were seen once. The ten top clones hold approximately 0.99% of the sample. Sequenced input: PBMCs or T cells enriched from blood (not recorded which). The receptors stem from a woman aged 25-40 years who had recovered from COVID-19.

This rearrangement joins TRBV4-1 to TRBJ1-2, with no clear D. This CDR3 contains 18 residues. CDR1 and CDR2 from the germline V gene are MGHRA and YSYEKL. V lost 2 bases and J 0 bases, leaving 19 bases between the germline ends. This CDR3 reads CASSQFYSVGLTNYGYTF. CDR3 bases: TGCGCCAGCAGCCAATTTTACAGTGTCGGCTTGACTAACTATGGCTACACCTTC.

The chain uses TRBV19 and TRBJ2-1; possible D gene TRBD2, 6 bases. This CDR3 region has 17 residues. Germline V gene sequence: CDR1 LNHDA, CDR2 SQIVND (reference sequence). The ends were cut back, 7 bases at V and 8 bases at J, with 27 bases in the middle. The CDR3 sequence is CASNPWGSGVGNYEQFF. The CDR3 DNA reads TGTGCCAGTAACCCTTGGGGTTCGGGGGTGGGTAATTATGAGCAGTTCTTC.

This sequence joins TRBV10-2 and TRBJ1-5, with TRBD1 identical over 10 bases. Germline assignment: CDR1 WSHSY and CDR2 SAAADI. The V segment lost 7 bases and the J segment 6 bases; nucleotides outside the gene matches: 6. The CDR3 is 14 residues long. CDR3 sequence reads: CASTTTGGIQPQHF. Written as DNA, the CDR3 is TGCGCCAGCACTACGACAGGGGGCATTCAGCCCCAGCATTTT.

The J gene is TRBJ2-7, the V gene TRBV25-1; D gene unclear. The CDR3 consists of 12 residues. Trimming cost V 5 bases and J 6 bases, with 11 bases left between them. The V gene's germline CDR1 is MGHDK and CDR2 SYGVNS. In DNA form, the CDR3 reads TGTGCCAGCAGTTACTCCCCCCGCGAGCAGTACTTC. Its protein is CASSYSPREQYF.

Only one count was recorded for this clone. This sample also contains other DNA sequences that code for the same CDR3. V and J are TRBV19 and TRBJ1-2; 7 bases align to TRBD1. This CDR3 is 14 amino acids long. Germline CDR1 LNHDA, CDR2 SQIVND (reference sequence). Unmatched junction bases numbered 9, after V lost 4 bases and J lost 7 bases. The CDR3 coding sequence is TGTGCCAGTAGTACGCGAACAGGGGTTGGTGGCTACACCTTC. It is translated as CASSTRTGVGGYTF.

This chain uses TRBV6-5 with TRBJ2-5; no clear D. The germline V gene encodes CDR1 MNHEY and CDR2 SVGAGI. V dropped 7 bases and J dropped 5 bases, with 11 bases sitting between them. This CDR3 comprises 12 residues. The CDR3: CASISQWETQYF. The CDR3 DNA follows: TGTGCCAGCATTAGTCAATGGGAGACCCAGTACTTC.

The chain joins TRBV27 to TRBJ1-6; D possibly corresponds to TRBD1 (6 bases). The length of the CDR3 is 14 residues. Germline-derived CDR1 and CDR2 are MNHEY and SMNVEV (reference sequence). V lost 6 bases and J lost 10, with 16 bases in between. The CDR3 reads CASSLNRVGSPLHF. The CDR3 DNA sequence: TGTGCCAGCAGCCTCAACAGGGTTGGATCACCCCTCCACTTT.

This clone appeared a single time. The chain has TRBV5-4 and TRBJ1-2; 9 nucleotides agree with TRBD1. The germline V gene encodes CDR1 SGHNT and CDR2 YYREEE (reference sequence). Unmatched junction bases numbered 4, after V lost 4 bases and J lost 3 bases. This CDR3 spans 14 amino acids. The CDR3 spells CASSRTGEHYGYTF. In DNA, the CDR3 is TGTGCCAGCAGCAGGACAGGGGAGCACTATGGCTACACCTTC. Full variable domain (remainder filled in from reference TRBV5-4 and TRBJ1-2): ETGVTQSPTHLIKTRGQQVTLRCSSQSGHNTVSWYQQALGQGPQFIFQYYREEENGRGNFPPRFSGLQFPNYSSELNVNALELDDSALYLCASSRTGEHYGYTFGSGTRLTVV.

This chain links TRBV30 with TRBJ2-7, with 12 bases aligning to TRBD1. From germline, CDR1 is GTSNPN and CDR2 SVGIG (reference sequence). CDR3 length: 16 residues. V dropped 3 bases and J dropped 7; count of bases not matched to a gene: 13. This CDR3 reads CAWSLAPGQGAKEQYF. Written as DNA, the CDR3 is TGTGCCTGGAGCTTAGCGCCGGGACAGGGGGCAAAGGAGCAGTACTTC.